The present TCR beta chain was sequenced within a study of read filtering for tumor transcriptome and immune sequencing. Study-wide results and caveats: Even smaller IR-seq throughput identified most shared clonotypes. Single-read clonotypes: about 82% of IR-seq clonotypes (roughly 4% of reads), about 75% of RNA-seq clonotypes (roughly 45% of reads).

Bone marrow was sampled from every patient at the time of active disease. Concerning this clonotype: The target antigen is unknown. A much more abundant neighbour one base away suggests this may be a read error.

Germline CDR1 reads DFQATT; CDR2 reads SNEGSKA (reference sequence). This CDR3 is built from 14 residues. The library was built from around 380 ng RNA with molecular barcoded adaptors for alpha/delta and beta/gamma chains. A single record per CDR3 protein comes from TCRdb applying MiXCR to the reads. This sample has tens of thousands of distinct CDR3 sequences; about 13% occur once, and the top ten carry 25% to 30%. The chain carries TRBV20-1 and TRBJ1-4, with 7 bases matching TRBD1. This clonotype originated in a donor at least 40 years old with multiple myeloma. The sequenced sample was a population of CD138-negative cells sorted from bone marrow. CDR3 nucleotides: TGCAGTGCTATCGACAGGGAAGGAAGGGAAAAACCGTTTTTT. Amino acids: CSAIDREGREKPFF.